These T cell receptor beta chains were read from a single sample in a study of T-cell memory formation after mild COVID-19. TCRdb re-analysed the 5' RACE reads in MiXCR, keeping a single row per CDR3 protein. The sample contains 250,000 to 400,000 distinct CDR3 sequences, roughly an eighth of which appear only once. Sequencing input: PBMCs or a T cell subset sorted from them (not recorded which). These receptor sequences come from a man younger than 35 who had mild COVID-19 (a few samples of this study predate the infection). Cell type and time point are not known. Both conserved end residues are part of each CDR3. The order of the fields is V gene, clone size, CDR3 length, J gene, D gene, CDR3 DNA, CDR3 protein. The D gene is left open where the match is weak. Expanded clones are given a class, and other clones once, few, many or no size at all.

TRBV7-2,few,13,TRBJ1-4,-,TGTGCCAGCAGCGTTAACAGGGAGGAAAAACTGTTTTTT,CASSVNREEKLFF
TRBV6-5,-,13,TRBJ1-3,-,TGTGCCAGCAGTTATAGACCCGGAAACACCATATATTTT,CASSYRPGNTIYF
TRBV6-1,few,15,TRBJ1-5,TRBD1,TGTGCCAGCAGCGCGGGACAGGGGGCCGATCAGCCCCAGCATTTT,CASSAGQGADQPQHF
TRBV3-1,-,10,TRBJ2-5,TRBD2,TGTGGGGGGGGAGGAGAGACCCAGTACTTC,CGGGGETQYF
TRBV28,-,15,TRBJ2-5,-,TGTGCCACCGTGGGGGAGAAAACCTTTCAAGAGACCCAGTACTTC,CATVGEKTFQETQYF
TRBV20-1,few,14,TRBJ2-3,-,TGCAGTGCCCGGAAGGGGGGGGGCACAGATACGCAGTATTTT,CSARKGGGTDTQYF
TRBV5-5,few,14,TRBJ1-2,TRBD1,TGTGCCAGCAGCTTCGGGACAGGTGGGACTGGCTACACCTTC,CASSFGTGGTGYTF
TRBV5-1,few,16,TRBJ2-5,-,TGCGCCAGCAGCTTGGACGGCGGGGGCCCAGGGGAGACCCAGTACTTC,CASSLDGGGPGETQYF
TRBV6-5,-,15,TRBJ2-5,TRBD2,TGTGCCAGCAGTCCCAGCGGGGGGATTCAAGAGACCCAGTACTTC,CASSPSGGIQETQYF
TRBV5-1,few,15,TRBJ1-1,TRBD1,TGCGCCAGCAGCCCCATGGGACAGGGGGCGGCGAAAGCTTTCTTT,CASSPMGQGAAKAFF
TRBV30,few,12,TRBJ2-7,-,TGTGCCTGGGGACTGCTATCCTACGAGCAGTACTTC,CAWGLLSYEQYF
TRBV4-3,many,15,TRBJ2-3,-,TGCGCCAGCAGCAAGGGACTGGCGCCGGGAGATACGCAGTATTTT,CASSKGLAPGDTQYF
TRBV7-9,-,16,TRBJ2-1,TRBD1,TGTGCCAGCAGCTATATGGGACAGGTGTCGGTCAATGAGCAGTTCTTC,CASSYMGQVSVNEQFF
TRBV7-9,many,16,TRBJ2-3,-,TGTGCCAGCAGCTTACCCCACTTCCCCCCGGGGGATACGCAGTATTTT,CASSLPHFPPGDTQYF
TRBV10-3,-,13,TRBJ2-5,TRBD2,TGTGCCATCAGTGACACTAGCGCTGAGACCCAGTACTTC,CAISDTSAETQYF
TRBV18,-,18,TRBJ2-3,TRBD2,TGTGCCAGCTCAACCAACGAAGTACTAGCGGGGAACGCAGATACGCAGTATTTT,CASSTNEVLAGNADTQYF
TRBV3-1,-,15,TRBJ2-2,TRBD2,TGTGCCAGCAGGGGACTAGCGGTAAACACCGGGGAGCTGTTTTTT,CASRGLAVNTGELFF
TRBV7-2,many,14,TRBJ2-3,-,TGTGCCAGCAGCTTAACGGGGACCACAGATACGCAGTATTTT,CASSLTGTTDTQYF
TRBV6-6,few,13,TRBJ1-6,-,TGTGCCAGCAGTTACGGGGAAAGGTCACCCCTCCACTTT,CASSYGERSPLHF
TRBV4-1,-,14,TRBJ2-7,-,TGCGCCAGCAGCCAGCGGACGGACTCCTACGAGCAGTACTTC,CASSQRTDSYEQYF
TRBV12-3/TRBV12-4,-,12,TRBJ1-1,-,TGTGCCAGCAGTTTCTGGGACACTGAAGCTTTCTTT,CASSFWDTEAFF
TRBV5-1,-,16,TRBJ2-2,TRBD1,TGCGCCAGCTCCTCCGCCGGGACAGGGAGTACCGGGGAGCTGTTTTTT,CASSSAGTGSTGELFF
TRBV7-2,-,16,TRBJ2-3,-,TGTGCCAGCGGATCTTATACCGGCCCAGCTCCAAATACGCAGTATTTT,CASGSYTGPAPNTQYF
TRBV3-1,many,14,TRBJ2-7,-,TGTGCCAGCAGCCAAGATCAGGGGTTTGGCGAGCAGTACTTC,CASSQDQGFGEQYF
TRBV4-3,-,13,TRBJ2-5,-,TGCGCCAGCAGCCAAGATCGGGAACAGACCCAGTACTTC,CASSQDREQTQYF
TRBV7-3,-,15,TRBJ2-3,TRBD2,TGTGCCAGCAGCTCAAATAGCGGGGGGGCAGATACGCAGTATTTT,CASSSNSGGADTQYF
TRBV24-1,-,15,TRBJ2-7,-,TGTGCCACCAGTGTCGTAACAAGCCAGGCTCGTGAGCAGTACTTC,CATSVVTSQAREQYF
TRBV28,-,12,TRBJ1-1,-,TGTGCCAGCAGGTCCTCGTGGACTGAAGCTTTCTTT,CASRSSWTEAFF
TRBV28,-,15,TRBJ1-1,TRBD1,TGTGCCAGCAGTTCCCCGGGACAGGGGTTCGCTGAAGCTTTCTTT,CASSSPGQGFAEAFF
TRBV4-1,-,14,TRBJ2-1,-,TGCGCCAGCAGCCAAGACCCGGGAGTAAATGAGCAGTTCTTC,CASSQDPGVNEQFF
TRBV5-1,few,15,TRBJ1-3,-,TGCGCCAGCAGCTTGGTGGGGGAATCTGGAAACACCATATATTTT,CASSLVGESGNTIYF
TRBV4-2,few,17,TRBJ1-6,-,TGTGCCAGCAGCCAAGATGGTGGGACCTCCTATAATTCACCCCTCCACTTT,CASSQDGGTSYNSPLHF
TRBV19,-,15,TRBJ2-1,TRBD1,TGTGCCAGCAGCGCCGGGACAGGGCGAGCTTATGAGCAGTTCTTC,CASSAGTGRAYEQFF
TRBV6-5,-,14,TRBJ2-1,TRBD2,TGTGCCAGCAACCCTAGCGGGGCGTACAATGAGCAGTTCTTC,CASNPSGAYNEQFF
TRBV12-3/TRBV12-4,-,14,TRBJ1-5,TRBD1,TGTGCCAGCAGAGCCGGGACAGTGAATCAGCCCCAGCATTTT,CASRAGTVNQPQHF
TRBV4-3,-,16,TRBJ2-1,-,TGCGCCAGCAGCCCAGAATGGGCTAGCTCCTACAATGAGCAGTTCTTC,CASSPEWASSYNEQFF
TRBV11-2,-,18,TRBJ2-6,-,TGTGCCAGCAGCTTTTTCCAGGACAGAGCCTCTGGGGCCAACGTCCTGACTTTC,CASSFFQDRASGANVLTF
TRBV7-9,many,15,TRBJ2-1,-,TGTGCCAGCAGTCTTGTACAGGGAGCCTACAATGAGCAGTTCTTC,CASSLVQGAYNEQFF
TRBV28,-,16,TRBJ1-5,TRBD1,TGTGCCAGCAGTTTATTTGGAGGGGGCGGCAATCAGCCCCAGCATTTT,CASSLFGGGGNQPQHF
TRBV6-1,many,18,TRBJ1-3,-,TGTGCCAGCAGTGAATACTGGAGGAAGGCCGCCTCTGGAAACACCATATATTTT,CASSEYWRKAASGNTIYF
TRBV7-6,-,14,TRBJ1-2,-,TGTGCCAGCAGCTCAGCCGTGGGGGTGGGCGGCTACACCTTC,CASSSAVGVGGYTF
TRBV10-3,few,17,TRBJ2-7,TRBD2,TGTGCCATCAGTGAATCCGGGACTAGCGGGGGGACCTACGAGCAGTACTTC,CAISESGTSGGTYEQYF
TRBV12-3/TRBV12-4,few,16,TRBJ2-7,-,TGTGCCAGCCCTTTCTTTGGCGGGGCGGATCCTCACGAGCAGTACTTC,CASPFFGGADPHEQYF
TRBV4-2,-,15,TRBJ2-6,-,TGTGCCAGCAGCCATTTATTCTCTGGGGCCAACGTCCTGACTTTC,CASSHLFSGANVLTF
TRBV24-1,-,15,TRBJ2-5,-,TGTGCCACCAGTGATTCGGGGGACAGTCAAGAGACCCAGTACTTC,CATSDSGDSQETQYF
TRBV20-1,few,12,TRBJ2-7,TRBD1,TGCAGTGCAAGGGGCAGGGGGCGGGAGCAGTACTTC,CSARGRGREQYF
TRBV20-1,-,14,TRBJ2-1,-,TGCAGTGCTAGACCGGGATTCACCCCGAATGAGCAGTTCTTC,CSARPGFTPNEQFF
TRBV2,-,13,TRBJ1-5,-,TGTGCCACCCAAGGGGAAAGCAATCAGCCCCAGCATTTT,CATQGESNQPQHF
TRBV4-3,-,15,TRBJ2-7,-,TGCGCCAGCAGCCAAGATGTGGGGATCATTTACGAGCAGTACTTC,CASSQDVGIIYEQYF
TRBV11-2,few,14,TRBJ2-5,-,TGTGCCAGCAGGTCAAACCGCCATCGTGAGACCCAGTACTTC,CASRSNRHRETQYF
TRBV29-1,few,14,TRBJ1-2,-,TGCAGCGTTGACGGCAGCTCAACTAACTATGGCTACACCTTC,CSVDGSSTNYGYTF
TRBV5-1,few,14,TRBJ2-3,-,TGCGCCAGCAGCCTGGGGACCACCGCAGATACGCAGTATTTT,CASSLGTTADTQYF